This T cell receptor (beta chain) was identified in a study of Ad26.COV2.S vaccination and SARS-CoV-2 variants. Looking at the study overall: The donor belonged to the COV1001 Ad26.COV2.S trial arm.

Study results and limitations: Vaccine recipients had higher spike-specific TCR breadth than placebo recipients. Quantification of TCR breadth and depth may have yielded underestimates of total T cell responses.

The treatment is: approximately 18 received Ad26.COV2.S at low or high dose, single or two shots; 5 received placebo; per-sample allocation not given. Samples were taken on day 63 after the first vaccine or placebo injection. Vaccination employed an Ad26 vector expressing the Wuhan-strain SARS-CoV-2 spike. The assay was immunoSEQ multiplex PCR, and TCRdb's table has in-frame clones only and misses some. The profile covers fewer than 400,000 clones, with roughly 90% appearing a single time and around 5.5% taken by the ten largest. In the case of this clone: Its specificity is not known.

Trimming left V 6 bases short and J 6 bases short, with 23 bases between. The CDR3 runs 16 residues. The V gene's germline CDR1 is SGHTA and CDR2 FQGNSA. The specimen was peripheral blood, collected in a trial of Ad26.COV2.S vaccine versus placebo. The chain joins TRBV7-2 to TRBJ1-1; tentatively, D is TRBD1 (6 bases). The clonotype comes from a person aged 18-65 years who received the Ad26.COV2.S COVID-19 vaccine or a placebo. The CDR3 reads CASSPPLGGGRSEAFF. The CDR3 DNA reads as TGTGCCAGCAGTCCCCCGTTGGGAGGGGGGAGGTCTGAAGCTTTCTTT.